This paragraph covers one T cell receptor (beta chain) sequence. The antigen remains undetermined. At one end the junction does not follow the germline gene, possibly because of a read error. It was RNA transcripts that yielded the amplified TCR beta CDR3 regions. The study used the HTBI primer set for a first-round RT-PCR of the TCR CDR3. TCRdb fed the multiplex PCR reads into MiXCR, producing one record per CDR3 protein. The repertoire holds 500,000 to 600,000 distinct CDR3 sequences, with approximately 15% as singletons. The data belong to a study of T cells in Graves' hyperthyroidism and ophthalmopathy. Study as a whole: Peripheral blood sampling occurred at initial diagnosis, before any treatment. Points from the study as a whole: The blood repertoire included most of the expanded thyroid clonotypes above 0.001.

Calling Graves' hyperthyroidism stable meant ophthalmopathy did not progress within 18 months. Extraction of PBMCs used about 9.2 ml of fresh peripheral blood. Germline V lookup: CDR1 KGHSH, CDR2 LQKENI. The CDR3 totals 16 residues. The specimen sequenced was blood. The chain carries TRBV18 and TRBJ1-4; D unclear. The clonotype comes from a woman in her late teens or twenties with Graves' hyperthyroidism. In nucleotides, the CDR3 is TGTGCCAGCTCACGAACCAATGCTGCAACTAATGAAAACCTGTTTTTT. It translates to CASSRTNAATNENLFF.